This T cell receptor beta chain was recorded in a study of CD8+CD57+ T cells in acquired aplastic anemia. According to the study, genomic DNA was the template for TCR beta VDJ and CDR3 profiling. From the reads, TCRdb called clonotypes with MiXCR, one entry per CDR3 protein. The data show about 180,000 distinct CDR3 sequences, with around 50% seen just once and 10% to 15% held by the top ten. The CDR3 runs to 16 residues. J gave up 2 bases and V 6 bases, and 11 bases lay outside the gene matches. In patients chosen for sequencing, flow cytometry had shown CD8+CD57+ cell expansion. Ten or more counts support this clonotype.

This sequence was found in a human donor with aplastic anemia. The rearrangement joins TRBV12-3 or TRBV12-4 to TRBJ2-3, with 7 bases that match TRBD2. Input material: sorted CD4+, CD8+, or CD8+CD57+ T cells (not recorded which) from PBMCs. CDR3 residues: CASRHNRGGTTDTQYF. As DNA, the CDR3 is TGTGCCAGCAGGCACAACCGGGGAGGGACCACAGATACGCAGTATTTT.